The clone carrying this T cell receptor beta chain showed up just once. Its antigen remains unidentified. This specimen comes from a study of cytomegalovirus exposure and HLA in healthy donors. This CDR3 is 14 amino acids long. Trimming took off 4 bases at V and 3 bases at J, with 12 bases between the two ends. The germline CDR1 and CDR2 sequences are MNHNS and SASEGT. Study-wide results and caveats: The study put around 180 TCR beta chains on its list as cytomegalovirus-associated. As was reported, the classifier diagnosed cytomegalovirus status with high specificity and sensitivity.

Sequencing used immunoSEQ multiplex PCR; TCRdb keeps in-frame clones, though not all of them. This sample yields 250,000 to 400,000 clones, of which 88% are seen a single time; over 0.9% belongs to the top ten. Sequencing input: PBMCs. The chain joins TRBV6-1 to TRBJ2-5; D is ambiguous. The receptor was derived from a man aged 25 to 40 in good health and CMV-seronegative. The CDR3 is CASSVGPLEETQYF. CDR3 coding DNA: TGTGCCAGCAGTGTTGGGCCCCTCGAAGAGACCCAGTACTTC.